This T cell receptor (beta chain) was obtained from a study of CD8+ T cells in alopecia areata. This CDR3 region has 14 residues. V was pared by 4 bases and J by 2 bases, with 0 bases of the junction left unmatched. Germline V CDR1 and CDR2: MGHDK, SYGVNS. cDNA serving as the sequencing template came from extracted, reverse transcribed RNA. The table came from immunoSEQ multiplex PCR; TCRdb's copy has only in-frame clones and leaves some out. The sample consists of 150,000 to 200,000 clones, 60% of them appearing once. The treatment is: oral pan-JAK inhibitor, 5-10 mg twice daily. The source material was CD4+ T cells sorted from blood, sampled at week 24, from a patient treated with tofacitinib. The receptor's source is a human donor with alopecia areata. The chain combines TRBV25-1 with TRBJ1-5; 9 positions match TRBD1. Written as DNA, the CDR3 is TGTGCCAGCAGTGGGACAGGGGGCAATCAGCCCCAGCATTTT. It encodes CASSGTGGNQPQHF.